This T cell receptor (beta chain) comes out of a study of cytomegalovirus exposure and HLA in healthy donors. Primers: 60 Vbeta forward and 13 Jbeta reverse. Assay: immunoSEQ multiplex PCR; the TCRdb copy retains only in-frame clones and omits some. In the table there are roughly 120,000 clones, 60% to 85% of which are singletons. Germline assignment: CDR1 SGHRS and CDR2 YFSETQ. The CDR3 runs to 16 residues. The V and J ends lost 4 bases and 4 bases, in that order; junction bases with no gene match: 7. The TCR comes from a woman younger than 45 in good health and CMV-seropositive. The gene calls are TRBV5-1 and TRBJ2-1; 11 nucleotides line up with TRBD2. The sample taken for sequencing was PBMCs. The CDR3 sequence: CASSPSTSGGYNEQFF. As DNA, the CDR3 is TGCGCCAGCAGCCCCTCTACTAGCGGGGGATACAATGAGCAGTTCTTC.